A selection of T cell receptor beta chains follows, all from one sample in a study of immune heterogeneity within non-small cell lung tumors. TCRdb reprocessed the multiplex PCR reads via MiXCR and lists one record per CDR3 protein. The sample records over 25,000 distinct CDR3 sequences, 28% being singletons. The sequenced sample consisted of lung tumor tissue. These receptors were collected from a man aged 40-49 years with non-small cell lung cancer. Each CDR3 is given with its conserved first and last residue. The D gene is left open where the match is weak. Clone size appears in some rows only: once, few, many, or a class for an expanded clone.

CDR3	DNA	V	size	J	D
CASSYSGRVDEQYF	TGTGCCAGCAGTTACTCAGGCCGGGTCGACGAGCAGTACTTC	TRBV6-2/TRBV6-3	many	TRBJ2-7	.
CASSRTSGVSYEQYF	TGTGCCAGCAGCCGAACTAGCGGGGTCTCCTACGAGCAGTACTTC	TRBV28	many	TRBJ2-7	TRBD2
CASSRTGAGGYTF	TGTGCCAGCAGTAGGACAGGGGCTGGGGGCTACACCTTC	TRBV2	many	TRBJ1-2	TRBD1
CASTPLSRIAKNIQYF	TGTGCCAGCACCCCTTTGTCTAGAATAGCCAAAAACATTCAGTACTTC	TRBV11-2	.	TRBJ2-4	.
CSARGRDGVNEQFF	TGCAGTGCTAGAGGCCGGGACGGGGTCAATGAGCAGTTCTTC	TRBV20-1	.	TRBJ2-1	.
CASTLRGNHYGYTF	TGTGCCAGCACCTTACGGGGGAACCACTATGGCTACACCTTC	TRBV5-6	.	TRBJ1-2	.
CASSSTGGYNEQFF	TGTGCCAGCAGCTCAACGGGGGGCTACAATGAGCAGTTCTTC	TRBV7-6	.	TRBJ2-1	TRBD2
CASSEAKDEQYF	TGTGCCAGCAGTGAAGCGAAGGACGAGCAGTACTTC	TRBV2	many	TRBJ2-7	.
CASRFTQDQPQHF	TGTGCCAGCAGGTTTACCCAGGACCAGCCCCAGCATTTT	TRBV6-1	.	TRBJ1-5	.
CATSRISSSGYTF	TGTGCCACCAGCAGAATATCCTCGAGTGGCTACACCTTC	TRBV15	many	TRBJ1-2	.